This T cell receptor beta chain was documented in a study of T cell responses to AZD1222 COVID-19 vaccine. Trimming took off 5 bases at V and 2 bases at J, with 19 bases between the two ends. The CDR3 contains 16 residues. CDR1 is LGHDT, CDR2 YNNKEL, per germline (reference sequence). Study-level findings and limits: Seropositive status at baseline applied to only a handful of AZD1222 recipients. There were mostly white British donors and more females than males, and clonal diversity was possibly underestimated. Spike regions recognized by vaccine-associated CD4 TCRs spanned the protein, led by 160-218 and 743-854. Reportedly, close to half of spike-specific TCRs are directed against unmutated variant regions.

In the case of this clone: Its antigen is unknown.

Profiled with immunoSEQ multiplex PCR; TCRdb holds only in-frame clones, not every one. The profile covers around 190,000 clones, with about 86% appearing a single time and approximately 10% taken by the ten largest. This clonotype was obtained from an adult who received the AZD1222 COVID-19 vaccine. The chain has TRBV3-1 (or the pseudogene TRBV3-2) and TRBJ2-7; maybe TRBD2 (5 bases). This specimen consisted of peripheral blood, obtained 28 days after the second AZD1222 dose. The CDR3 DNA reads TGTGCCAGCAGCGAGAGGACGTTTGGACTTACCTACGAGCAGTACTTC. Amino acid sequence: CASSERTFGLTYEQYF.